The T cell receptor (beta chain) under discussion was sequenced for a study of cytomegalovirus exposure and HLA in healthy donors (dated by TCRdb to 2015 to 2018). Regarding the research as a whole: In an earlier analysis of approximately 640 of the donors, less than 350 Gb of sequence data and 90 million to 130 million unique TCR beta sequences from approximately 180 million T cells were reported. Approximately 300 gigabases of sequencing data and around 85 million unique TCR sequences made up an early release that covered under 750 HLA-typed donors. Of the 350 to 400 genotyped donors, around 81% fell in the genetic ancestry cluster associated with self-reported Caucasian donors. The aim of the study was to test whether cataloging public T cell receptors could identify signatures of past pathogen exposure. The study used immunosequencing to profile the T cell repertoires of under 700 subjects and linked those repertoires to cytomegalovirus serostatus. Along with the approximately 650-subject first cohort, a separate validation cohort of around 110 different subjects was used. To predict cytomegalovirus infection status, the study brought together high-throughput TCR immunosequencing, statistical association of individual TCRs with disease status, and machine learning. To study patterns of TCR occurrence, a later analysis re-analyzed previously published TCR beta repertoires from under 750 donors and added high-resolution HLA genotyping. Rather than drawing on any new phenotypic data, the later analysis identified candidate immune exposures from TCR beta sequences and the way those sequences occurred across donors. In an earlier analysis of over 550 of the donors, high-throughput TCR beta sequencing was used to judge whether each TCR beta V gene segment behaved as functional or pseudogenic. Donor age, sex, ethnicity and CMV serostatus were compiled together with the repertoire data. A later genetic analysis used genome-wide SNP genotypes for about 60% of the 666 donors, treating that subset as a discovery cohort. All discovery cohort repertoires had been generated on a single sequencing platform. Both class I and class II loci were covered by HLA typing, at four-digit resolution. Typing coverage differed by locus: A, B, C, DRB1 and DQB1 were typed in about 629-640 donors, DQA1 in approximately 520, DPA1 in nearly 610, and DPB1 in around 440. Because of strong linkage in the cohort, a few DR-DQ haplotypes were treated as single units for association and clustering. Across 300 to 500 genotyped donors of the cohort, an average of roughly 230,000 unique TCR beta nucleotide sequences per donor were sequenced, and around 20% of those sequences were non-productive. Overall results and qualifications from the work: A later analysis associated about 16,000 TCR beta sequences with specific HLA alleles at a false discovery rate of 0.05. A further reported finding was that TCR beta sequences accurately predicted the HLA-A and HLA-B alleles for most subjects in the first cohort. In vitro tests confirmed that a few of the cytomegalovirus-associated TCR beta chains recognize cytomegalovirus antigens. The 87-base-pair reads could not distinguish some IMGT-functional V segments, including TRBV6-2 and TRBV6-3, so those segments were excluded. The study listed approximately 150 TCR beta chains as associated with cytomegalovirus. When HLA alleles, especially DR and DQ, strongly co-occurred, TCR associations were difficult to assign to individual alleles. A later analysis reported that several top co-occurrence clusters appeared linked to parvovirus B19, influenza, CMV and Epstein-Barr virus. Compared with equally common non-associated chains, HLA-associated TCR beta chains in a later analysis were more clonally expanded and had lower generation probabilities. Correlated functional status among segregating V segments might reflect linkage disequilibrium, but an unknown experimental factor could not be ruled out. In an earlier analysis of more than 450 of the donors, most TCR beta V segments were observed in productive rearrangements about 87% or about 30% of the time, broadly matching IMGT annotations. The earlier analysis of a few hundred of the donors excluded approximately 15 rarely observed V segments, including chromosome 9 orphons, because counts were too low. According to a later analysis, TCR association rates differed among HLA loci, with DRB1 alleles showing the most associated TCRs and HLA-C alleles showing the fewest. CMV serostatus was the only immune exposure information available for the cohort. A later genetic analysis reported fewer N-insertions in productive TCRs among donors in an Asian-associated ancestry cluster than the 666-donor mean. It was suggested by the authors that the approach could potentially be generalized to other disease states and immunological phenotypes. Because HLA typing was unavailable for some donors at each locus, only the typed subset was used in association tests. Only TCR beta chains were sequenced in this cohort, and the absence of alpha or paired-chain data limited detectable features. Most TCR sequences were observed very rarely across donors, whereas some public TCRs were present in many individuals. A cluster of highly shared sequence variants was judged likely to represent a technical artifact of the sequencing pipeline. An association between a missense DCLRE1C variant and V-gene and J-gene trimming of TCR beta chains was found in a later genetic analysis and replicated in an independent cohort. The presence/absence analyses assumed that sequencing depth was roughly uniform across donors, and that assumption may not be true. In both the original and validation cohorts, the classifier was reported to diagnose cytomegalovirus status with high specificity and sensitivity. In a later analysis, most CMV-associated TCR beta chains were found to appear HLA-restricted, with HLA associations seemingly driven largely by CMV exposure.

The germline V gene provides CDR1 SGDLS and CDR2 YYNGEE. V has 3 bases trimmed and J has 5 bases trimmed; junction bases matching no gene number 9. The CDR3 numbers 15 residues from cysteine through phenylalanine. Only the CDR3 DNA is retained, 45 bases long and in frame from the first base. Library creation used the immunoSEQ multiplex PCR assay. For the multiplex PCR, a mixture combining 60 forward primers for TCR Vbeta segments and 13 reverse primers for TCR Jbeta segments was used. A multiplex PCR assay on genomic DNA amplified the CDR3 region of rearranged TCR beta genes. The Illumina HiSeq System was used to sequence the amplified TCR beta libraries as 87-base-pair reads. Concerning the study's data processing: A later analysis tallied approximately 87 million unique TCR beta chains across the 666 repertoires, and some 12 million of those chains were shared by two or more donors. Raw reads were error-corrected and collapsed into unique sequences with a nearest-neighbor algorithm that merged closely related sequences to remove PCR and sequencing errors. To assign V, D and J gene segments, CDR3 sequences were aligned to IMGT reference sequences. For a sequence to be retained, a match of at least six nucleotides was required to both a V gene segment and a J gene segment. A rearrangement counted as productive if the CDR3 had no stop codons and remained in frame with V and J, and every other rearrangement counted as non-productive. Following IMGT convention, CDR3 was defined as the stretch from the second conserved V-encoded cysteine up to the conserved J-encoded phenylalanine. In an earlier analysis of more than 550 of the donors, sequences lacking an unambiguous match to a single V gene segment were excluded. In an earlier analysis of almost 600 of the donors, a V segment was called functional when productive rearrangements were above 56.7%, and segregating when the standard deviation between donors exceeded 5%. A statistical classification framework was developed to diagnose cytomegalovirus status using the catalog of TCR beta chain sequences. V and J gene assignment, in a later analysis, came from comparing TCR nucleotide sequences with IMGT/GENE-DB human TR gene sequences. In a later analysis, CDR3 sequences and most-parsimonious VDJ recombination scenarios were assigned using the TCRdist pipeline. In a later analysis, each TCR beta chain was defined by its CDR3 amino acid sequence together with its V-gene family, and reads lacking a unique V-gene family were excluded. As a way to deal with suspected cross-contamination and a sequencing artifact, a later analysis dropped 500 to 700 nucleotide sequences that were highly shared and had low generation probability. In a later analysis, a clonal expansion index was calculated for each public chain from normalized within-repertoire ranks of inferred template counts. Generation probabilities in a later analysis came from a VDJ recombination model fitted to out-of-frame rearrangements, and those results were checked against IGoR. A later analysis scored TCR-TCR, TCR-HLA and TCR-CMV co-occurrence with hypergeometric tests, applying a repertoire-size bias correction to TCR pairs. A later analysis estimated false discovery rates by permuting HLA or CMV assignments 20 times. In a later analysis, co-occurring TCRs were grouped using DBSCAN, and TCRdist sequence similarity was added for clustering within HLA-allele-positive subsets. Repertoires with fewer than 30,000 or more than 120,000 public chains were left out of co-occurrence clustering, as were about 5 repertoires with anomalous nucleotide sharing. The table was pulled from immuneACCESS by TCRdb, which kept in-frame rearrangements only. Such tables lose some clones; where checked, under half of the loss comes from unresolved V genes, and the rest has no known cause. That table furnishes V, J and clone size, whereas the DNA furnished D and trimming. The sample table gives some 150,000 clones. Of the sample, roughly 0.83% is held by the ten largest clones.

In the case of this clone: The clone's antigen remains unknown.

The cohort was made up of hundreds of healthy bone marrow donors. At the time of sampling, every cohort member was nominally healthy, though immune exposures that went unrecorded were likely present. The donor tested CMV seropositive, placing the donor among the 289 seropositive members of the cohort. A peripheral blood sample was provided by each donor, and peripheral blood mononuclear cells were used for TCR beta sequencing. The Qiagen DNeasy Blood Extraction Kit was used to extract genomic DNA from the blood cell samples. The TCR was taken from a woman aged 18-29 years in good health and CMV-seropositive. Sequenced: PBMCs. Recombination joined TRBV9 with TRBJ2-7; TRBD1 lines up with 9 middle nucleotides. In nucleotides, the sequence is TGTGCCAGCAGCGCACACCGGGACAGGGACCACGAGCAGTACTTC. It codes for CASSAHRDRDHEQYF.